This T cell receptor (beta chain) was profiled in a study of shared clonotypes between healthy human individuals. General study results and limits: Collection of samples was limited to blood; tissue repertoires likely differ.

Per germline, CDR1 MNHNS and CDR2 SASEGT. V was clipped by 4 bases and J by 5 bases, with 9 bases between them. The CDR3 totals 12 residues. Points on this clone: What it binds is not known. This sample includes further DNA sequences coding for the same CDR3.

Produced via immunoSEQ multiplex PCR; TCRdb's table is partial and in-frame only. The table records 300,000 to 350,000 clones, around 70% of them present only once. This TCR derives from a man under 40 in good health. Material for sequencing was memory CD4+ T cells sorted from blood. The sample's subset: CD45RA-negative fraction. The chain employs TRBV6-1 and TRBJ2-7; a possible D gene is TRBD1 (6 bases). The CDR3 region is CASSANRDEQYF. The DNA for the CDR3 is TGTGCCAGCAGTGCTAACAGGGACGAGCAGTACTTC.